Listed below are T cell receptor beta chains from one sample, sequenced in a study of cytomegalovirus exposure and HLA in healthy donors. This table comes from immunoSEQ multiplex PCR, and its TCRdb copy is limited to in-frame clones, with some not included. Altogether about 140,000 clones are present, 80% to 85% being singletons, with the ten largest covering roughly 1.2%. The sample consisted of PBMCs. The receptor source for this set is a male donor in good health and CMV-seropositive. The CDR3 runs from the conserved cysteine through the conserved F or W. The order of the fields is J gene, clone size, D gene, V gene, CDR3 DNA, CDR3 protein. The D gene is left open where the match is weak. Size is omitted from some rows. Given values are once, few, many or a class for expanded clones.

j_call: TRBJ2-7
clone_size: .
d_call: .
v_call: TRBV2
cdr3_nt: TGTGCCAGCAGGCCCGGGTCAGTTGTTGGACTGTCCTACGAGCAGTACTTC
cdr3_aa: CASRPGSVVGLSYEQYF

j_call: TRBJ1-2
clone_size: .
d_call: .
v_call: TRBV6-6
cdr3_nt: TGTGCCAGCCGGGGGGGTATGGGCGGTGGCTACACCTTC
cdr3_aa: CASRGGMGGGYTF

j_call: TRBJ2-2
clone_size: few
d_call: .
v_call: TRBV11-1
cdr3_nt: TGTGCCAGCAGCTTAGACAGGGATTCCGGGGAGCTGTTTTTT
cdr3_aa: CASSLDRDSGELFF

j_call: TRBJ2-5
clone_size: .
d_call: .
v_call: TRBV12-5
cdr3_nt: TGTGCTAGTGGTTTGGTACTAGGCAGGGGTGTAGAGACCCAGTACTTC
cdr3_aa: CASGLVLGRGVETQYF

j_call: TRBJ2-7
clone_size: .
d_call: TRBD2
v_call: TRBV28
cdr3_nt: TGTGCCAGCAGTTGGCAAACTAGCGGGAGGGCCGAGCAGTACTTC
cdr3_aa: CASSWQTSGRAEQYF

j_call: TRBJ2-3
clone_size: .
d_call: TRBD2
v_call: TRBV7-3
cdr3_nt: TGTGCCAGCAGCTCTCGGGCTAGCGGGGGGGCCGTTGCAGATACGCAGTATTTT
cdr3_aa: CASSSRASGGAVADTQYF

j_call: TRBJ1-2
clone_size: .
d_call: TRBD1
v_call: TRBV2
cdr3_nt: TGTGCCAGCAGTGTTCTTCCGGGACAGTCATATGGCTACACCTTC
cdr3_aa: CASSVLPGQSYGYTF

j_call: TRBJ2-1
clone_size: .
d_call: TRBD2
v_call: TRBV28
cdr3_nt: TGTGCCAGCAGCCTTAGCGGCCTAGCGGGAGGCAATGAGCAGTTCTTC
cdr3_aa: CASSLSGLAGGNEQFF

j_call: TRBJ2-2
clone_size: once
d_call: TRBD2
v_call: TRBV6-1
cdr3_nt: TGTGCCAGCAGTGGACTAGCGGGAGGGAACACCGGGGAGCTGTTTTTT
cdr3_aa: CASSGLAGGNTGELFF

j_call: TRBJ1-4
clone_size: .
d_call: .
v_call: TRBV30
cdr3_nt: TGTGCCTGGAGACACCCAGCAACTAATGAAAAACTGTTTTTT
cdr3_aa: CAWRHPATNEKLFF

j_call: TRBJ1-1
clone_size: many
d_call: TRBD1
v_call: TRBV6-1
cdr3_nt: TGTGCCACCCACAGGGGGCGGAACACTGAAGCTTTCTTT
cdr3_aa: CATHRGRNTEAFF

j_call: TRBJ2-3
clone_size: .
d_call: TRBD2
v_call: TRBV6-4
cdr3_nt: TGTGCCAGCAGTGTCTCTTCCCGGGGGGGAGCCGATACGCAGTATTTT
cdr3_aa: CASSVSSRGGADTQYF

j_call: TRBJ1-1
clone_size: .
d_call: TRBD1
v_call: TRBV14
cdr3_nt: TGTGCCAGCAGCCAAGACCGACAGGGACTGAACACTGAAGCTTTCTTT
cdr3_aa: CASSQDRQGLNTEAFF

j_call: TRBJ2-1
clone_size: .
d_call: .
v_call: TRBV25-1
cdr3_nt: TGTGCCAGCAGTGAAGATCTTAGCGAAATCTCCTACAATGAGCAGTTCTTC
cdr3_aa: CASSEDLSEISYNEQFF

j_call: TRBJ2-3
clone_size: few
d_call: TRBD1
v_call: TRBV5-4
cdr3_nt: TGTGCCAGCAGGCTCGACAGGGGGCTAACAGATACGCAGTATTTT
cdr3_aa: CASRLDRGLTDTQYF

j_call: TRBJ2-5
clone_size: .
d_call: .
v_call: TRBV28
cdr3_nt: TGTGCCAGCAGTTTGGGGGGTGGAGAGACCCAGTACTTC
cdr3_aa: CASSLGGGETQYF

j_call: TRBJ1-2
clone_size: .
d_call: .
v_call: TRBV23-1
cdr3_nt: TGCGCCAGCAGTCAAGTCACCCCAGTCCCGATCTATGGCTACACCTTC
cdr3_aa: CASSQVTPVPIYGYTF

j_call: TRBJ2-5
clone_size: .
d_call: .
v_call: TRBV30
cdr3_nt: TGTGCCTGGGCGACCGGGGAGACCCAGTACTTC
cdr3_aa: CAWATGETQYF

j_call: TRBJ2-7
clone_size: .
d_call: TRBD2
v_call: TRBV6-5
cdr3_nt: TGTGCCAGTGGACTAGCGGGAGGGCTTGTCTACGAGCAGTACTTC
cdr3_aa: CASGLAGGLVYEQYF

j_call: TRBJ2-3
clone_size: .
d_call: .
v_call: TRBV5-1
cdr3_nt: TGCGCCAGCAGCTTGTATGTTGGGGCTAGCGACAGCACAGATACGCAGTATTTT
cdr3_aa: CASSLYVGASDSTDTQYF

j_call: TRBJ2-7
clone_size: .
d_call: TRBD1
v_call: TRBV5-1
cdr3_nt: TGCGCCAGCAGCTTGGGGACAGGGATGATTAGGGAGCAGTACTTC
cdr3_aa: CASSLGTGMIREQYF

j_call: TRBJ2-7
clone_size: few
d_call: .
v_call: TRBV19
cdr3_nt: TGTGCCAGTAGTATTCTACAGGGTGCCGAGCAGTACTTC
cdr3_aa: CASSILQGAEQYF

j_call: TRBJ1-2
clone_size: .
d_call: TRBD1
v_call: TRBV5-1
cdr3_nt: TGCGCCAGCAGCTTGGGGGGACAGGGCGATAATCCCTATGGCTACACCTTC
cdr3_aa: CASSLGGQGDNPYGYTF

j_call: TRBJ1-6
clone_size: .
d_call: .
v_call: TRBV12-2
cdr3_nt: TGTGCAAGTCGCCCGACAGGGGCGGGATCACCCCTCCACTTT
cdr3_aa: CASRPTGAGSPLHF

j_call: TRBJ2-7
clone_size: few
d_call: TRBD2
v_call: TRBV6-5
cdr3_nt: TGTGCCAGCAGTTACGAGGGACTAGCATCCTACGAGCAGTACTTC
cdr3_aa: CASSYEGLASYEQYF

j_call: TRBJ1-2
clone_size: .
d_call: .
v_call: TRBV10-2
cdr3_nt: TGCGCCAGCAGTGAGTCGATACGGGGTCTTGGCTATGGCTACACCTTC
cdr3_aa: CASSESIRGLGYGYTF

j_call: TRBJ1-2
clone_size: .
d_call: .
v_call: TRBV27
cdr3_nt: TGTGCCAGCAGTTTACAGGGCTCGGTGGATGGCTACACCTTC
cdr3_aa: CASSLQGSVDGYTF

j_call: TRBJ2-7
clone_size: .
d_call: .
v_call: TRBV5-6
cdr3_nt: TGTGCCAGCAGCTTGAGCCCGGGACATCACTACGAGCAGTACTTC
cdr3_aa: CASSLSPGHHYEQYF

j_call: TRBJ1-2
clone_size: few
d_call: TRBD1
v_call: TRBV7-8
cdr3_nt: TGTGCCAGCAGCCCCACGGGACAGGGGAACTATGGCTACACCTTC
cdr3_aa: CASSPTGQGNYGYTF

j_call: TRBJ1-3
clone_size: .
d_call: TRBD1
v_call: TRBV9
cdr3_nt: TGTGCCAGCAGCGACCGAGGGACAGGGAGCGGAAACACCATATATTTT
cdr3_aa: CASSDRGTGSGNTIYF

j_call: TRBJ2-1
clone_size: .
d_call: TRBD2
v_call: TRBV27
cdr3_nt: TGTGCCAGCAGCAAAGCGGGACCCCGTGCGGGCAATGAGCAGTTCTTC
cdr3_aa: CASSKAGPRAGNEQFF

j_call: TRBJ2-1
clone_size: .
d_call: TRBD2
v_call: TRBV19
cdr3_nt: TGTGCCAGTAGCGGAGCGGGAGGATCCTTCAATGAGCAGTTCTTC
cdr3_aa: CASSGAGGSFNEQFF

j_call: TRBJ2-2
clone_size: .
d_call: TRBD2
v_call: TRBV5-4
cdr3_nt: TGTGCCAGCAGCTTGGTCGGTCGGGGGGGCACCGGGGAGCTGTTTTTT
cdr3_aa: CASSLVGRGGTGELFF

j_call: TRBJ2-7
clone_size: .
d_call: TRBD2
v_call: TRBV5-1
cdr3_nt: TGCGCCAGCAGCTCGGAGCGGGGGGGCGACGAGCAGTACTTC
cdr3_aa: CASSSERGGDEQYF

j_call: TRBJ2-7
clone_size: few
d_call: TRBD2
v_call: TRBV29-1
cdr3_nt: TGCAGCGCCGAGAATGGGACTAGCGGGATGCGGGAGCAGTACTTC
cdr3_aa: CSAENGTSGMREQYF

j_call: TRBJ2-3
clone_size: .
d_call: TRBD2
v_call: TRBV6-5
cdr3_nt: TGTGCCAGCAGCCGCTGGGCGGGGGGCACAGATACGCAGTATTTT
cdr3_aa: CASSRWAGGTDTQYF

j_call: TRBJ1-1
clone_size: .
d_call: .
v_call: TRBV28
cdr3_nt: TGTGCCAGCAGTTTAGTACAGGCACTCACTGAAGCTTTCTTT
cdr3_aa: CASSLVQALTEAFF

j_call: TRBJ1-1
clone_size: .
d_call: .
v_call: TRBV14
cdr3_nt: TGTGCCAGCAGCTTGGGGGGGGACACTGAAGCTTTCTTT
cdr3_aa: CASSLGGDTEAFF

j_call: TRBJ1-6
clone_size: once
d_call: .
v_call: TRBV27
cdr3_nt: TGTGCCAGCAGCGCCTTGCGTGGGACACCTTCACCCCTCCACTTT
cdr3_aa: CASSALRGTPSPLHF

j_call: TRBJ1-1
clone_size: .
d_call: TRBD1
v_call: TRBV7-9
cdr3_nt: TGTGCCAGCAGCTTCCCTGGACAGGACACTGAAGCTTTCTTT
cdr3_aa: CASSFPGQDTEAFF

j_call: TRBJ2-3
clone_size: .
d_call: TRBD2
v_call: TRBV7-9
cdr3_nt: TGTGCCAGCAGCTTATTGTTCAGCGGGAGGGGTCTAGTCGAAGATACGCAGTATTTT
cdr3_aa: CASSLLFSGRGLVEDTQYF

j_call: TRBJ1-1
clone_size: .
d_call: .
v_call: TRBV7-8
cdr3_nt: TGTGCCAGCAGCCCTTCAAGGAGGGGGAACACTGAAGCTTTCTTT
cdr3_aa: CASSPSRRGNTEAFF

j_call: TRBJ2-1
clone_size: .
d_call: TRBD1
v_call: TRBV28
cdr3_nt: TGTGCCAGCAGTTTGGTGACAGGGGGATTGGATGAGCAGTTCTTC
cdr3_aa: CASSLVTGGLDEQFF